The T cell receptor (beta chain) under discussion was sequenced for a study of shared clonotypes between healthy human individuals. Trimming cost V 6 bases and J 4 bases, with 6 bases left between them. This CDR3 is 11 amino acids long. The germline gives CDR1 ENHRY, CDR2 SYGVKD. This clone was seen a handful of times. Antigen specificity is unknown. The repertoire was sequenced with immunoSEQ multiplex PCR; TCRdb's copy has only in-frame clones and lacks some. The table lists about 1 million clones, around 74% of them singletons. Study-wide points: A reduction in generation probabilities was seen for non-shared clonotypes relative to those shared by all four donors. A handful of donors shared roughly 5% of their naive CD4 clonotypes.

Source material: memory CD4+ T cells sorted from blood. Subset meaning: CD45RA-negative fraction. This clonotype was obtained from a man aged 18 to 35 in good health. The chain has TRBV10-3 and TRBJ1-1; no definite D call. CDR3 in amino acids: CAIREGTEAFF. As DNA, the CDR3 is TGTGCCATCAGAGAGGGCACTGAAGCTTTCTTT.